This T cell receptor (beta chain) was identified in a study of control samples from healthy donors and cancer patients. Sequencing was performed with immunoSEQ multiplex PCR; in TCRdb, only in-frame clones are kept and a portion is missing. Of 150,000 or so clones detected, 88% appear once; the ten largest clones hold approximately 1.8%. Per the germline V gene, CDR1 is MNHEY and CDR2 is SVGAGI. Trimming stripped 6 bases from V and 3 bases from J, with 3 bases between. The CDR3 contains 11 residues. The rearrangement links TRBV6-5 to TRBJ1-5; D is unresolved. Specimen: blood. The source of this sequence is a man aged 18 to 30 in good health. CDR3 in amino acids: CASSFNQPQHF. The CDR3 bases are TGTGCCAGCAGCTTCAATCAGCCCCAGCATTTT.